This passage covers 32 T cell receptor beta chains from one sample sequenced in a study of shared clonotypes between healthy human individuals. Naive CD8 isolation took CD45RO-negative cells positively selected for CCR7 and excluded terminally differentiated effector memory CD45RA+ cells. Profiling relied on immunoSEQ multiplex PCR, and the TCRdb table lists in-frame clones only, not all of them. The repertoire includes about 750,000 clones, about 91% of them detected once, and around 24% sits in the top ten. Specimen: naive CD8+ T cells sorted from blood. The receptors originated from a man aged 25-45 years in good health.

DNA for the CDR3: TGTGCCAGCAGTCTCTCGCGGACCAAAAACATTCAGTACTTC. The encoded protein is CASSLSRTKNIQYF. The chain joins TRBV27 to TRBJ2-4, with D unresolved. V was cut by 5 bases and J by 2 bases, with 10 bases left in between. The germline CDR1 and CDR2 sequences are MNHEY and SMNVEV (reference sequence). The CDR3 loop spans 14 amino acids.

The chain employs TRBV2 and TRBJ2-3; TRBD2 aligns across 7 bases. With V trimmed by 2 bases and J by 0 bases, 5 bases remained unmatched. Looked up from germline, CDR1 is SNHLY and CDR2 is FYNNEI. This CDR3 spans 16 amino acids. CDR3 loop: CASSESASGSTDTQYF. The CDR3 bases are TGTGCCAGCAGTGAAAGCGCTAGCGGCAGCACAGATACGCAGTATTTT.

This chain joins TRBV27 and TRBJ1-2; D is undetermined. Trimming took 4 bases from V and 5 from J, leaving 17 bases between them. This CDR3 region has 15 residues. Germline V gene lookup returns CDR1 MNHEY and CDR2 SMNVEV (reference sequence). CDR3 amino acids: CASSSLGFGRYGYTF. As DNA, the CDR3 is TGTGCCAGCAGTTCCCTCGGTTTCGGTCGATATGGCTACACCTTC.

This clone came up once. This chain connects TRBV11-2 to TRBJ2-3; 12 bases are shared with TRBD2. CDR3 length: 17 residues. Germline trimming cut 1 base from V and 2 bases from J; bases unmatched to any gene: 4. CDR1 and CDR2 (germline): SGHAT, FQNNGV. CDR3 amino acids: CASSLGSSGRATDTQYF. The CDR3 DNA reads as TGTGCCAGCAGCTTAGGCTCTAGCGGGAGGGCCACAGATACGCAGTATTTT.

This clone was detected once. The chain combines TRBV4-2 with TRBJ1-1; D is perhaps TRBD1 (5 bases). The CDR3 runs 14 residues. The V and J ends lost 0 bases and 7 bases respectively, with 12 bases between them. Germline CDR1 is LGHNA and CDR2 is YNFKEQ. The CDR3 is CASSQEVGGDEAFF. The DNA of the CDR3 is TGTGCCAGCAGCCAAGAGGTAGGAGGGGATGAAGCTTTCTTT.

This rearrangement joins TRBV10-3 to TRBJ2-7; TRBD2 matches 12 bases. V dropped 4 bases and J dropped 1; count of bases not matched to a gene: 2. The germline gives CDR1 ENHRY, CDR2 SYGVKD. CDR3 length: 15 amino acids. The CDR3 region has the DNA TGTGCCATCAGTGGAGGGACTAGCGGGTCCTACGAGCAGTACTTC. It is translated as CAISGGTSGSYEQYF.

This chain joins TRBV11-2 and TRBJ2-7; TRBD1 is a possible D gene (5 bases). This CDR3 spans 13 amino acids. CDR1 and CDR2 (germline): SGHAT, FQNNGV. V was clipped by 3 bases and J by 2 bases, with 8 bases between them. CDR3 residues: CASSFDRAYEQYF. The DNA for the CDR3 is TGTGCCAGCAGCTTTGACAGAGCCTACGAGCAGTACTTC.

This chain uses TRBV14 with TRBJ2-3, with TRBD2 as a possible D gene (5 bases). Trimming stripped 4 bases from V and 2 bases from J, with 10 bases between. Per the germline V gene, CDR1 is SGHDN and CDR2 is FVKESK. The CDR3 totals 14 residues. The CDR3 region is CASSPEAFTDTQYF. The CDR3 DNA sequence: TGTGCCAGCAGCCCGGAGGCCTTCACAGATACGCAGTATTTT.

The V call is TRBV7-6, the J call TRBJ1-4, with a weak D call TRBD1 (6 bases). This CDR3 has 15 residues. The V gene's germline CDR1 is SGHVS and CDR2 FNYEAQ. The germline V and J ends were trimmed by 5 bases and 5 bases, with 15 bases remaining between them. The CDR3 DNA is TGTGCCAGCAGCCTCCTGGACAGTAGAAATGAAAAACTGTTTTTT. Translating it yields CASSLLDSRNEKLFF.

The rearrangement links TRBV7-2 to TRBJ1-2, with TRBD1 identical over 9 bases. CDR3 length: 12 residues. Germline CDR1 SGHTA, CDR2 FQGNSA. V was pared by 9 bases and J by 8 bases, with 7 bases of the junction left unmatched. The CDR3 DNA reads TGTGCCAGTGGAGGGACAGGGTCCGGCTACACCTTC. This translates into CASGGTGSGYTF.

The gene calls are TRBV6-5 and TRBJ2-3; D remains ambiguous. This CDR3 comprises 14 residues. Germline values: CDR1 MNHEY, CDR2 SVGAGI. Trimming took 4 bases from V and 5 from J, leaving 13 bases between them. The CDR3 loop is CASSFLRAVDTQYF. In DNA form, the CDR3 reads TGTGCCAGCAGTTTCCTCCGGGCGGTAGATACGCAGTATTTT.

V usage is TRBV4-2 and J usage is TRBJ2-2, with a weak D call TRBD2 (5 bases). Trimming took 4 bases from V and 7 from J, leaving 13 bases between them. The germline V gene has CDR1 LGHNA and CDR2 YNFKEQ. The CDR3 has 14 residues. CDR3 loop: CASSLHGGNGELFF. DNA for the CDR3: TGTGCCAGCAGCCTTCACGGAGGAAACGGGGAGCTGTTTTTT.

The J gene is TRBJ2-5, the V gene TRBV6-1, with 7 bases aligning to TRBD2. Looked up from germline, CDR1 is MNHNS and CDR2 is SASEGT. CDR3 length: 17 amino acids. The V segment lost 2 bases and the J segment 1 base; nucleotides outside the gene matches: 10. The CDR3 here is CASSERASGGPQETQYF. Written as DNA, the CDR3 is TGTGCCAGCAGTGAAAGGGCTAGCGGAGGCCCCCAAGAGACCCAGTACTTC.

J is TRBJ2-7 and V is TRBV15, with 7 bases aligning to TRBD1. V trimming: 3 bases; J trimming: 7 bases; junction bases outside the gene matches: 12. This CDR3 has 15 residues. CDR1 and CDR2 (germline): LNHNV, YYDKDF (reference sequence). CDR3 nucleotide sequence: TGTGCCACCAGCAGGTTTCGGGACAGTGGGCTGGAGCAGTACTTC. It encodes CATSRFRDSGLEQYF.

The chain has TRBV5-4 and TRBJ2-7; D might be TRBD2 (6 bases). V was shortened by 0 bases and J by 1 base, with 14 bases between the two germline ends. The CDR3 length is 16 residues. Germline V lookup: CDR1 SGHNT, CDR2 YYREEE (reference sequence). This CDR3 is CASSLAGGVGSYEQYF. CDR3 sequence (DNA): TGTGCCAGCAGCTTGGCCGGCGGGGTGGGATCCTACGAGCAGTACTTC.

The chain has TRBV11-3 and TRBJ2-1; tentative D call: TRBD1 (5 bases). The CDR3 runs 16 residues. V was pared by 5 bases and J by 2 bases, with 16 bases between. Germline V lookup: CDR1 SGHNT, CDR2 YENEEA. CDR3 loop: CASSEREGAPYNEQFF. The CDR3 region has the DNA TGTGCCAGCAGCGAACGAGAAGGGGCTCCCTACAATGAGCAGTTCTTC.

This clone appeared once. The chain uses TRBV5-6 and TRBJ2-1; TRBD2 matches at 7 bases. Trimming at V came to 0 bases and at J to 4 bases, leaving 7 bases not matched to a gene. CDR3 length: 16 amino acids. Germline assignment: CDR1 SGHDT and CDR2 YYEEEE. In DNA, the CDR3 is TGTGCCAGCAGCTTGGAGGCTAGCGGAATTTACAATGAGCAGTTCTTC. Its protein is CASSLEASGIYNEQFF.

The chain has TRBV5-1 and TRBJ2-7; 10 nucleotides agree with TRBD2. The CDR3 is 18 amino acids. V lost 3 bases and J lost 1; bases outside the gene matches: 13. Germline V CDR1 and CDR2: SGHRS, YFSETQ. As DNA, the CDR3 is TGCGCCAGCAGCTCCCAGATAGCGGGAGGTTTTCGGTCCTACGAGCAGTACTTC. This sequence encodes CASSSQIAGGFRSYEQYF.

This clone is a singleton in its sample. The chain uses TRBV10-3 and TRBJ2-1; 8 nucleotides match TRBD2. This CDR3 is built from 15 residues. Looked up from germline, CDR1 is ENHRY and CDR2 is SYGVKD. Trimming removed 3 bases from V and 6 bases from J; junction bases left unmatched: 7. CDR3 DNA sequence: TGTGCCATCAGTGATAGATTTAGCGGGACCAATGAGCAGTTCTTC. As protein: CAISDRFSGTNEQFF.

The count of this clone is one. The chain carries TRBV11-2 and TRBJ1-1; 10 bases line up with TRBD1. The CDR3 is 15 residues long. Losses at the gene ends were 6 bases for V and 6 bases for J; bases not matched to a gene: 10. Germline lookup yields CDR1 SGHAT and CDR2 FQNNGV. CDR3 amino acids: CASRLGRQGASEAFF. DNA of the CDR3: TGTGCCAGCAGATTGGGCAGACAGGGGGCCTCTGAAGCTTTCTTT.

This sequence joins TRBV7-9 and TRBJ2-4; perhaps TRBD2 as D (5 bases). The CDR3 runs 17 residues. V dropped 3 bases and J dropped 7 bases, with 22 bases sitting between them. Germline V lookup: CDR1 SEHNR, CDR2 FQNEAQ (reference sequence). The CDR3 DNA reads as TGTGCCAGCAGCTTTGGAAAAGACTGGGGTACGGGGAACATTCAGTACTTC. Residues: CASSFGKDWGTGNIQYF.

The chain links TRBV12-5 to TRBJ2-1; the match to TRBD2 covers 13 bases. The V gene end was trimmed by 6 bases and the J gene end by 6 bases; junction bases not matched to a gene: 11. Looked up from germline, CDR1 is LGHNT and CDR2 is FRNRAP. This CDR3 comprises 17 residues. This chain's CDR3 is CASGTGLAGIVGNEQFF. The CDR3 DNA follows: TGTGCTAGTGGCACGGGACTAGCGGGAATCGTAGGCAATGAGCAGTTCTTC.

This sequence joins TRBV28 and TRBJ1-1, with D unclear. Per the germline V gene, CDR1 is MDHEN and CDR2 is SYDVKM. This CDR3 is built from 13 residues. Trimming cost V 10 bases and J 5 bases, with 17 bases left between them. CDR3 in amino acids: CATLGPGTTEAFF. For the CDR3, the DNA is TGTGCCACCCTAGGCCCGGGAACAACTGAAGCTTTCTTT. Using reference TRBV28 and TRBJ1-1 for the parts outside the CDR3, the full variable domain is DVKVTQSSRYLVKRTGEKVFLECVQDMDHENMFWYRQDPGLGLRLIYFSYDVKMKEKGDIPEGYSVSREKKERFSLILESASTNQTSMYLCATLGPGTTEAFFGQGTRLTVV.

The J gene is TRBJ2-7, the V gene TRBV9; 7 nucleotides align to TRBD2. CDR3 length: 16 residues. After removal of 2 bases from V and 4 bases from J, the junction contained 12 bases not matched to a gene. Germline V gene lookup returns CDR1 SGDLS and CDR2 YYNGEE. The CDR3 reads CASSVDSSGPAYEQYF. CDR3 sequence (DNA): TGTGCCAGCAGCGTCGATTCTAGCGGACCGGCTTACGAGCAGTACTTC. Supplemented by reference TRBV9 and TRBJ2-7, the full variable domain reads DSGVTQTPKHLITATGQRVTLRCSPRSGDLSVYWYQQSLDQGLQFLIQYYNGEERAKGNILERFSAQQFPDLHSELNLSSLELGDSALYFCASSVDSSGPAYEQYFGPGTRLTVT.

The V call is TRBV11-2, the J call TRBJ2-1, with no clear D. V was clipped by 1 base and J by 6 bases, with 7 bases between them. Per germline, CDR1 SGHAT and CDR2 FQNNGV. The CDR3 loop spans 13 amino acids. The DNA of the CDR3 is TGTGCCAGCAGCTTAGGCACCCTCAATGAGCAGTTCTTC. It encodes CASSLGTLNEQFF.

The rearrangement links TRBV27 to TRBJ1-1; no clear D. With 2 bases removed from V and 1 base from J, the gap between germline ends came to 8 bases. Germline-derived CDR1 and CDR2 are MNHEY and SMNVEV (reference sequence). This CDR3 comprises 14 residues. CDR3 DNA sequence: TGTGCCAGCAGTTTACGAGTAGAGAACACTGAAGCTTTCTTT. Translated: CASSLRVENTEAFF.

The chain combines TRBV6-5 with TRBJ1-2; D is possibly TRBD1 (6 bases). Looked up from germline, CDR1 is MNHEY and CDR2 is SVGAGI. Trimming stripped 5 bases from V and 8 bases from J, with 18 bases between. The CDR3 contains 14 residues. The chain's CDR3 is CASSPDRRGFGYTF. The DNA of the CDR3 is TGTGCCAGCAGTCCAGACAGGCGAGGGTTCGGCTACACCTTC.

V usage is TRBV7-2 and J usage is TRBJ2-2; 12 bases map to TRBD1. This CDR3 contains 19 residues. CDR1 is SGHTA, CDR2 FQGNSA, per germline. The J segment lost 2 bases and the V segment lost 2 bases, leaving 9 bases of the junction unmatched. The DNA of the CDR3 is TGTGCCAGCAGCTTAAGGGGACAGGGGGCTAAGTTAAACACCGGGGAGCTGTTTTTT. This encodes CASSLRGQGAKLNTGELFF.

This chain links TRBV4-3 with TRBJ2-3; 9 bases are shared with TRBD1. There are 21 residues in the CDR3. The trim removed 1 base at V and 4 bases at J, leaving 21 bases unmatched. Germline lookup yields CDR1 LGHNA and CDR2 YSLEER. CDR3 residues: CASSQGVVDRGPVISPDTQYF. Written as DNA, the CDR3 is TGCGCCAGCAGCCAAGGTGTTGTGGACAGGGGACCAGTGATCTCCCCAGATACGCAGTATTTT.

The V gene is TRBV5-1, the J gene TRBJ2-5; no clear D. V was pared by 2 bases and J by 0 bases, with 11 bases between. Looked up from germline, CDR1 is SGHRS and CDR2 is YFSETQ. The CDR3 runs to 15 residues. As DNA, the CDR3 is TGCGCCAGCAGCTTACTTTCGGGTTACCAAGAGACCCAGTACTTC. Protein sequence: CASSLLSGYQETQYF.

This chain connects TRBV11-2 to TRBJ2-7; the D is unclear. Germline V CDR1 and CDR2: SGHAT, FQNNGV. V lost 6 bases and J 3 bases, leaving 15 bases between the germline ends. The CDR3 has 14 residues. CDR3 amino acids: CASSSAPRGYEQYF. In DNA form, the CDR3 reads TGTGCCAGCAGTTCCGCCCCGCGAGGCTACGAGCAGTACTTC.

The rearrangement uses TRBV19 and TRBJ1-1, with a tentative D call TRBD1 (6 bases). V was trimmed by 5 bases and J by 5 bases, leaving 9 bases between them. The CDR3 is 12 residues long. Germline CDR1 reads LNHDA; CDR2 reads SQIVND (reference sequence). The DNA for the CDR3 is TGTGCCAGTAGTTATACAGGGACTGAAGCTTTCTTT. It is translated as CASSYTGTEAFF.